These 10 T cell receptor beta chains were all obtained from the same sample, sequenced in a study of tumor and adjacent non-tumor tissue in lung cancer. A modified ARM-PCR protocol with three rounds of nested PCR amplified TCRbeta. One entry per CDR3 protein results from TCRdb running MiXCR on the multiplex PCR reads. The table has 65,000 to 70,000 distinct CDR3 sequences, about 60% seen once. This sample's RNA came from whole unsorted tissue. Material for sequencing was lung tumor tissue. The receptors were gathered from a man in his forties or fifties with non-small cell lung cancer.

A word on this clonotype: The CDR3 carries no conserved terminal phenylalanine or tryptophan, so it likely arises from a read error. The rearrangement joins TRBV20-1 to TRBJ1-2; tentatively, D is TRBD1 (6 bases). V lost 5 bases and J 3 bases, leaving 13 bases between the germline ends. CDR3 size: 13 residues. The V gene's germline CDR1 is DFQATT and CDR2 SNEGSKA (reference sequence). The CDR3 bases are TGCAGTGCTGGGTCAGGGGCTGACTATGGCTACACCTTA. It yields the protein CSAGSGADYGYTL.

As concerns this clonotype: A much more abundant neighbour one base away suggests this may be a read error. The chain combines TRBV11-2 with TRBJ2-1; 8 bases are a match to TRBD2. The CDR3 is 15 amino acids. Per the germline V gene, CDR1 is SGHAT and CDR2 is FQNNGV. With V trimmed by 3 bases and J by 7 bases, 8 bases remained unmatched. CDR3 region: CASSLVTSDVNEQFF. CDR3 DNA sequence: TGTGCCAGCAGCTTGGTGACTAGCGATGTGAATGAGCAGTTCTTC.

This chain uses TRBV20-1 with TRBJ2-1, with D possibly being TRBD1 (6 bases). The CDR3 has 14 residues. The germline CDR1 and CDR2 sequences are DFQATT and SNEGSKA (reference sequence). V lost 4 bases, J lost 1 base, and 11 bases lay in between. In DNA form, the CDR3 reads TGCAGTGCTAACAGGGCCAGTTCCTACAATGAGCAGTTCTTC. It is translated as CSANRASSYNEQFF.

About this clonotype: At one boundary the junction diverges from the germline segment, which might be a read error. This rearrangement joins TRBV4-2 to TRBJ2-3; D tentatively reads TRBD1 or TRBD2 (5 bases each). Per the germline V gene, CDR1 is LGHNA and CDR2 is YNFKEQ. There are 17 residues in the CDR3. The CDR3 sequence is CANSQDWAGGSTDTQYF. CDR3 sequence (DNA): TGTGCCAACAGCCAAGATTGGGCTGGGGGAAGCACAGATACGCAGTATTTT.

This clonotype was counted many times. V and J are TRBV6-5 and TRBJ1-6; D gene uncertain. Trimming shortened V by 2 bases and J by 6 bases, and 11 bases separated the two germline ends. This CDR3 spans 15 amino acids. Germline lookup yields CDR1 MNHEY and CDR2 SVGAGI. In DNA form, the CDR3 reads TGTGCCAGCAGTTACGGGCAGCTGCTTAATTCACCCCTCCACTTT. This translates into CASSYGQLLNSPLHF.

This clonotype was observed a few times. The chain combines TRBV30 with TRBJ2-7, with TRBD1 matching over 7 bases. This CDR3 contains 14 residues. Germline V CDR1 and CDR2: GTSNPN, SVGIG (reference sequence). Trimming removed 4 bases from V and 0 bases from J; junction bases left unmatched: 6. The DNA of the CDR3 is TGTGCCTGGAATTCCGGGACAGTCTCCTACGAGCAGTACTTC. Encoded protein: CAWNSGTVSYEQYF.

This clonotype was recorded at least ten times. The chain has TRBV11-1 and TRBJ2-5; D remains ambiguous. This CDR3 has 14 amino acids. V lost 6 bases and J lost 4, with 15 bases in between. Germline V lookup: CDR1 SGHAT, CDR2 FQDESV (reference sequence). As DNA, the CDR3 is TGTGCCAGCAGGACCGGTAGCCGGAGAGAGACCCAGTACTTC. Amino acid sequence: CASRTGSRRETQYF.

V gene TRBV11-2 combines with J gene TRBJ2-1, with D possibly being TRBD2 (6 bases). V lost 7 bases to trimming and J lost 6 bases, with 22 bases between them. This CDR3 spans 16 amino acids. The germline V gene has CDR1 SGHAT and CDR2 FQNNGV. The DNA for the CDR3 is TGTGCCAGCACCGAGATGGTGACTAGTGGGATCAATGAGCAGTTCTTC. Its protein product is CASTEMVTSGINEQFF. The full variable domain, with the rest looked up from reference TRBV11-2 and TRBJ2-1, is EAGVAQSPRYKIIEKRQSVAFWCNPISGHATLYWYQQILGQGPKLLIQFQNNGVVDDSQLPKDRFSAERLKGVDSTLKIQPAKLEDSAVYLCASTEMVTSGINEQFFGPGTRLTVL.

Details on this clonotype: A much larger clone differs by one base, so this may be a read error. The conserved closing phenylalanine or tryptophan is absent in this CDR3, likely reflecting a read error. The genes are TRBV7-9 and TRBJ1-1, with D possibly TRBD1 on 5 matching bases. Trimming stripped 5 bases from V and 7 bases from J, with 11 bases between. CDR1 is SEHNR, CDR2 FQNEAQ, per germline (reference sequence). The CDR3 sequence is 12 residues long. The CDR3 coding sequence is TGTGCCAGCAGCGATCGGGGGGGTGAAGCTTTCCTT. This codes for CASSDRGGEAFL.

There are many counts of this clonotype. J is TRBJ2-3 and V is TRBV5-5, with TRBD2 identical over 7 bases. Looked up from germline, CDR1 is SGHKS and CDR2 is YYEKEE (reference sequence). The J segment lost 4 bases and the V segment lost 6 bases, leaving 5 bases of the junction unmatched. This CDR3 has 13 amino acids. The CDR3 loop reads CASTTSVADTQYF. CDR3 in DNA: TGTGCCAGCACTACTAGCGTAGCAGATACGCAGTATTTT.